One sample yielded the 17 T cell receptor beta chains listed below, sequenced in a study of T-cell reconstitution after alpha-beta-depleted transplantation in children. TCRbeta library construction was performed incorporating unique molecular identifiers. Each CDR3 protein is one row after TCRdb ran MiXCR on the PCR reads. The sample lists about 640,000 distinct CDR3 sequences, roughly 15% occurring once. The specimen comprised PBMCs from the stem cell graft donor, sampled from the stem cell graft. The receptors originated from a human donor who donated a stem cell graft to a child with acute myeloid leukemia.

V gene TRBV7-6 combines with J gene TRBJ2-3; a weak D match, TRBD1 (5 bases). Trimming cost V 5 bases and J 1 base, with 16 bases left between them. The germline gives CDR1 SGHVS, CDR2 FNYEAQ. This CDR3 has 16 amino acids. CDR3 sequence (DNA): TGTGCCAGCAGCCAGGACACTTTCGGAGGCACAGATACGCAGTATTTT. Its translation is CASSQDTFGGTDTQYF. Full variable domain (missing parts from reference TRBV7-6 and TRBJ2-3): GAGVSQSPRYKVTKRGQDVALRCDPISGHVSLYWYRQALGQGPEFLTYFNYEAQQDKSGLPNDRFSAERPEGSISTLTIQRTEQRDSAMYRCASSQDTFGGTDTQYFGPGTRLTVL.

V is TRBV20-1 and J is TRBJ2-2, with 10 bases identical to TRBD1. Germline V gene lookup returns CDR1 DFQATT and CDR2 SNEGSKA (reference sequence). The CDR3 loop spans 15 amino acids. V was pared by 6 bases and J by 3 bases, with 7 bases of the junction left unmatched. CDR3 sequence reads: CSAPGQGPYTGELFF. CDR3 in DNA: TGCAGTGCCCCGGGACAGGGGCCTTACACCGGGGAGCTGTTTTTT.

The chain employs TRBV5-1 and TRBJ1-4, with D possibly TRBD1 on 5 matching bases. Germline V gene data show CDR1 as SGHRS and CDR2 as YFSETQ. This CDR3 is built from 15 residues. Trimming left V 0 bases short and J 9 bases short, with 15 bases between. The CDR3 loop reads CASSLDDGAGQKLFF. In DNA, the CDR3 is TGCGCCAGCAGCTTGGATGATGGGGCTGGACAAAAACTGTTTTTT.

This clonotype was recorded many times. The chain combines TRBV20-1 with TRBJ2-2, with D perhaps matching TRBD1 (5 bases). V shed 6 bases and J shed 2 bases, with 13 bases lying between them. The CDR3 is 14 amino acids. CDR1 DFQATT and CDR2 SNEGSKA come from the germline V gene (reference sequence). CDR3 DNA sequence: TGCAGTGCCAGGGATTTAGGAAACACCGGGGAGCTGTTTTTT. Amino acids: CSARDLGNTGELFF.

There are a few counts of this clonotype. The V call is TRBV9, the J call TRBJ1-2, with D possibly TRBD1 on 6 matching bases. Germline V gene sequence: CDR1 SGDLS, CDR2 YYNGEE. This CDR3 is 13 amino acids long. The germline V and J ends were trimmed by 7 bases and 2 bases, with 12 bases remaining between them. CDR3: CASRDTRNYGYTF. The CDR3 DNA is TGTGCCAGCCGGGACACCAGAAACTATGGCTACACCTTC.

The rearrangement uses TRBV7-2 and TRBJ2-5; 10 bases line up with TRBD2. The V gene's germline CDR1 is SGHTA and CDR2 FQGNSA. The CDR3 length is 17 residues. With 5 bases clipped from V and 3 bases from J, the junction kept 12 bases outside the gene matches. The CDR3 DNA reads TGTGCCAGCAGCCGATCGATTTCTAGCGGGAGAAAAGAGACCCAGTACTTC. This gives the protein CASSRSISSGRKETQYF.

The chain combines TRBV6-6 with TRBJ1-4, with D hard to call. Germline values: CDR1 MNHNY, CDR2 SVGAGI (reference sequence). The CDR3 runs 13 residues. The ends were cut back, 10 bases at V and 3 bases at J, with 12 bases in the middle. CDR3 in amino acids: CATQWTPNEKLFF. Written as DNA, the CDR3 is TGTGCCACCCAGTGGACCCCTAATGAAAAACTGTTTTTT.

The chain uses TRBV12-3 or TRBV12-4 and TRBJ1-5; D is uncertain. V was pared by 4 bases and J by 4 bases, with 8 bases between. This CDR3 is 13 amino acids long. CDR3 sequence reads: CASSSRANQPQHF. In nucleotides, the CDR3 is TGTGCCAGCAGTTCCCGGGCGAATCAGCCCCAGCATTTT.

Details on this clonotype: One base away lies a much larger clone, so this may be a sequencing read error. The CDR3 protein is CAWSSGQNYEQYV. The CDR3 DNA sequence: TGTGCCTGGAGTTCTGGCCAGAACTACGAGCAGTACGTC. The chain couples TRBV30 to TRBJ2-7; D is unresolved. Germline V gene data show CDR1 as GTSNPN and CDR2 as SVGIG (reference sequence). Trimming removed 2 bases from V and 3 bases from J, with 11 bases in between. This CDR3 is 13 amino acids long.

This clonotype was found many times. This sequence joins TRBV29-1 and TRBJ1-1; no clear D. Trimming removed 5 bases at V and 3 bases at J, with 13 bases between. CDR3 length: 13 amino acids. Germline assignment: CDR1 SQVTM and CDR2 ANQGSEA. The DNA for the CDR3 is TGCAGCGTTCCCGATGCGGCGGACACTGAAGCTTTCTTT. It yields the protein CSVPDAADTEAFF.

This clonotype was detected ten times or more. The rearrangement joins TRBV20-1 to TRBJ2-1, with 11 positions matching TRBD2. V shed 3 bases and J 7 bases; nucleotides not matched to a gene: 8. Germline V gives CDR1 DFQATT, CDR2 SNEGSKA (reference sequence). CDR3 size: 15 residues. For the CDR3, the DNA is TGCAGTGCTAGGGTATTGACTAGCGGGAATAATGAGCAGTTCTTC. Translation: CSARVLTSGNNEQFF.

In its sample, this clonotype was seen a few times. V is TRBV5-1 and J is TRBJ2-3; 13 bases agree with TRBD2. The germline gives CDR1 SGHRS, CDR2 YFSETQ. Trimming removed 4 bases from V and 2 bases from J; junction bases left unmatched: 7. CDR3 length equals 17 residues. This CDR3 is CASSPGLAGDTTDTQYF. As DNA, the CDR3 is TGCGCCAGCAGCCCCGGACTAGCGGGGGACACCACAGATACGCAGTATTTT. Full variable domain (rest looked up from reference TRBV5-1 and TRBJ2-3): KAGVTQTPRYLIKTRGQQVTLSCSPISGHRSVSWYQQTPGQGLQFLFEYFSETQRNKGNFPGRFSGRQFSNSRSEMNVSTLELGDSALYLCASSPGLAGDTTDTQYFGPGTRLTVL.

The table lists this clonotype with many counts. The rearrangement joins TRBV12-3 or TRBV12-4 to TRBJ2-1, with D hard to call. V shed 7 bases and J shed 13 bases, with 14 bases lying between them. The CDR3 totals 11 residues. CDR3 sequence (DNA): TGTGCCAGCACCTCCACAAGACTCCAGTTCTTC. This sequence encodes CASTSTRLQFF.

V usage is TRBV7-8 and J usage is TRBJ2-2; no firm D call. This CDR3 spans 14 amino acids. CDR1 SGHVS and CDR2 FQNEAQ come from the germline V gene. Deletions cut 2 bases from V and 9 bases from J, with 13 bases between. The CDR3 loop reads CASSLRHLSRELFF. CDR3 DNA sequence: TGTGCCAGCAGCTTACGGCACCTGTCCAGGGAGCTGTTTTTT.

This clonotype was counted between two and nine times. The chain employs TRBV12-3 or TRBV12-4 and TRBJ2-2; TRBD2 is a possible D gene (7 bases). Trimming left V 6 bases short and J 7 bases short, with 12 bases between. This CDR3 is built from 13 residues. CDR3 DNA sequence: TGTGCCAGCAGACCGGGGGGCCACGGGGAGCTGTTTTTT. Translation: CASRPGGHGELFF.

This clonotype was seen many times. CDR3: CASSLGGQGSYNEQFF. DNA of the CDR3: TGTGCCAGCAGCTTGGGTGGGCAGGGCTCCTACAATGAGCAGTTCTTC. V is TRBV5-5 and J is TRBJ2-1, with a possible D match to TRBD1 (5 bases). CDR3 length: 16 amino acids. CDR1 is SGHKS and CDR2 is YYEKEE in the germline V gene (reference sequence). V shed 0 bases and J shed 0 bases, with 10 bases lying between them.

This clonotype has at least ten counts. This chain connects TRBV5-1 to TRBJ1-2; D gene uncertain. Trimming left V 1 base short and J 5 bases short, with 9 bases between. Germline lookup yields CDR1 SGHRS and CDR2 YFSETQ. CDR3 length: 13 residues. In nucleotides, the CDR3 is TGCGCCAGCAGCTTGTTACAGCCTTATGGCTACACCTTC. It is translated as CASSLLQPYGYTF.